This entry lists 15 T cell receptor beta chains sequenced from one sample in a study of blood T cell repertoires in COVID-19. Repertoires were generated with immunoSEQ multiplex PCR, while TCRdb's copy carries only in-frame clones and drops some. The data contain roughly 200,000 clones, 89% of them seen just once; the ten biggest clones take up around 2.3%. The sequenced sample was PBMCs or T cells enriched from blood (not recorded which). Source of these receptors: a woman in her forties with acute COVID-19.

The V gene is TRBV2, the J gene TRBJ1-2; possibly TRBD1 for D (6 bases). The CDR3 contains 16 residues. The ends were cut back, 2 bases at V and 0 bases at J, with 13 bases in the middle. CDR1 and CDR2 (germline): SNHLY, FYNNEI. CDR3 bases: TGTGCCAGCAGTGAAACAGGGAATTCCCCTAACTATGGCTACACCTTC. Amino acid sequence: CASSETGNSPNYGYTF.

This chain uses TRBV15 with TRBJ2-3; 12 bases line up with TRBD2. Germline values: CDR1 LNHNV, CDR2 YYDKDF (reference sequence). Trimming at V came to 1 base and at J to 6 bases, leaving 5 bases not matched to a gene. The CDR3 length is 16 residues. CDR3 in amino acids: CATSRVLAGGLDTQYF. Here the CDR3 DNA reads TGTGCCACCAGCAGAGTCCTAGCGGGGGGGCTCGATACGCAGTATTTT.

The chain is built from TRBV4-1 and TRBJ1-1, with unresolved D. This CDR3 spans 13 amino acids. V gave up 0 bases and J gave up 1 base, with 3 bases separating them. CDR1 and CDR2 (germline): MGHRA, YSYEKL. The CDR3 is CASSQEQNTEAFF. In nucleotides, the CDR3 is TGCGCCAGCAGCCAAGAACAGAACACTGAAGCTTTCTTT.

The CDR3 coding sequence is TGTGCCAGCAGTTATCAGTCGTACGAGCAGTACTTC. It codes for CASSYQSYEQYF. The chain joins TRBV6-2 or TRBV6-3 to TRBJ2-7; unclear D gene. Germline V gives CDR1 MNHEY, CDR2 SVGEGT. V was shortened by 3 bases and J by 4 bases, with 7 bases between the two germline ends. The CDR3 length is 12 residues.

The gene calls are TRBV11-2 and TRBJ2-3; D is unresolved. Germline V gene sequence: CDR1 SGHAT, CDR2 FQNNGV. This CDR3 is 14 amino acids long. Trimming took 5 bases from V and 3 from J, leaving 12 bases between them. The CDR3 here is CASSQRPYTDTQYF. The CDR3 nucleotides are TGTGCCAGCAGCCAACGCCCCTATACAGATACGCAGTATTTT.

This clone showed up just once. The chain carries TRBV29-1 and TRBJ2-5; D might be TRBD1 (6 bases). Looked up from germline, CDR1 is SQVTM and CDR2 is ANQGSEA. The CDR3 is 17 amino acids. V lost 5 bases to trimming and J lost 0 bases, with 22 bases between them. CDR3 sequence: CSVTWSLVRTDQETQYF. The CDR3 coding sequence is TGCAGCGTTACGTGGTCCTTGGTCCGGACAGACCAAGAGACCCAGTACTTC.

The chain carries TRBV6-5 and TRBJ2-7; 7 bases line up with TRBD2. J lost 2 bases, V lost 8 bases, and 6 bases had no gene match. Germline V gene data show CDR1 as MNHEY and CDR2 as SVGAGI. This CDR3 has 13 residues. The CDR3 region is CASHDGGAYEQYF. For the CDR3, the DNA is TGTGCCAGCCATGATGGGGGGGCCTACGAGCAGTACTTC.

This chain links TRBV6-5 with TRBJ1-2; D may be TRBD1 (6 bases). The CDR3 has 13 amino acids. Germline assignment: CDR1 MNHEY and CDR2 SVGAGI. Trimming pared 2 bases from V and 6 bases from J, leaving 10 bases between. The CDR3 DNA is TGTGCCAGCAGTTACCGGACAGACGATGGCTACACCTTC. It specifies CASSYRTDDGYTF.

The rearrangement links TRBV6-5 to TRBJ2-3; TRBD1 aligns across 7 bases. Germline V gives CDR1 MNHEY, CDR2 SVGAGI. Trimming at V came to 8 bases and at J to 2 bases, leaving 7 bases not matched to a gene. This CDR3 comprises 14 residues. The CDR3 DNA is TGTGCCAGCCGAACCGGGACAGACACAGATACGCAGTATTTT. Its protein is CASRTGTDTDTQYF.

DNA of the CDR3: TGTGCCATCAGTGGGGGGGAGGGAGAGACCCAGTACTTC. Protein product: CAISGGEGETQYF. The chain couples TRBV10-3 to TRBJ2-5; 7 nucleotides align to TRBD2. The CDR3 runs 13 residues. V was pared by 4 bases and J by 4 bases, with 3 bases of the junction left unmatched. Germline CDR1 ENHRY, CDR2 SYGVKD.

The chain couples TRBV27 to TRBJ2-7; D perhaps matches TRBD2 (5 bases). Trimming removed 2 bases from V and 3 bases from J, with 8 bases in between. Germline CDR1 MNHEY, CDR2 SMNVEV (reference sequence). CDR3 size: 13 residues. CDR3 nucleotides: TGTGCCAGCAGTTTAGAGGGCCACTACGAGCAGTACTTC. Protein sequence: CASSLEGHYEQYF.

This sequence joins TRBV9 and TRBJ2-2; 7 positions agree with TRBD2. J gave up 7 bases and V 4 bases, and 4 bases lay outside the gene matches. The CDR3 covers 13 residues. Germline V lookup: CDR1 SGDLS, CDR2 YYNGEE. The CDR3 DNA is TGTGCCAGCAGCCAGCTAGCGGTCGGGGAGCTGTTTTTT. Its translation is CASSQLAVGELFF.

The chain recombines TRBV5-4 with TRBJ2-7; TRBD2 aligns across 10 bases. This CDR3 comprises 15 residues. The V segment lost 4 bases and the J segment 0 bases; nucleotides outside the gene matches: 4. Per germline, CDR1 SGHNT and CDR2 YYREEE (reference sequence). CDR3 nucleotides: TGTGCCAGCAGCCGCAGCGGGGGGGCCTCCTACGAGCAGTACTTC. Its protein product is CASSRSGGASYEQYF.

The chain joins TRBV5-4 to TRBJ2-5; 11 bases map to TRBD1. The germline gives CDR1 SGHNT, CDR2 YYREEE (reference sequence). CDR3 length equals 14 residues. J gave up 8 bases and V 3 bases, and 6 bases lay outside the gene matches. The CDR3 coding sequence is TGTGCCAGCAGCTCACGGGGACAGGGGGACACCCAGTACTTC. It yields the protein CASSSRGQGDTQYF.

The chain couples TRBV28 to TRBJ2-4; TRBD1 matches 8 bases. The germline CDR1 and CDR2 sequences are MDHEN and SYDVKM. The CDR3 is 16 amino acids. V shed 5 bases, J shed 0 bases, and the junction held 6 bases outside the gene matches. The DNA for the CDR3 is TGTGCCAGCAGTACTGGACAGGGTAAAGCCAAAAACATTCAGTACTTC. The encoded protein is CASSTGQGKAKNIQYF.